A single TCR beta chain is shown here with its context. What it binds is not known. For a library built for alpha chains, this beta chain is a stray read; little rests on its size. CDR1 is SGHRS, CDR2 YFSETQ, per germline. The CDR3 runs to 14 residues. V lost 0 bases and J 0 bases, leaving 7 bases between the germline ends. These data belong to a study of spatial heterogeneity in lung cancer. The study, taken as a whole, reports: Tumor mutation counts were tracked by expanded intratumoral alpha and beta TCR counts.

Documented time point: sample taken at primary tumor resection. TCRdb recomputed calls from the 5' RACE reads with MiXCR, one row per CDR3 protein. The sample has under 20,000 distinct CDR3 sequences, roughly 5% seen once. The receptor was derived from a female donor with early-stage non-small cell lung cancer. The rearrangement links TRBV5-1 to TRBJ2-7; D unclear. Sequencing used lung tumor tissue, obtained at surgery. The CDR3 region has the DNA TGCGCCAGCAGCTTGGCTTTTAGCTCCTACGAGCAGTACTTC. This encodes CASSLAFSSYEQYF.